The 20 T cell receptor beta chains below were found in one sample sequenced in a study of blood T cell repertoires in COVID-19. Assay: immunoSEQ multiplex PCR; the TCRdb copy retains only in-frame clones and omits some. The sample has about 130,000 clones, about 85% seen once; the top ten hold about a quarter. The sequencing sample was made of peripheral blood. These receptors were taken from a woman aged 80 or over with acute or convalescent COVID-19.

This chain joins TRBV19 and TRBJ1-5; D ambiguous. This CDR3 region has 13 residues. V shed 5 bases and J shed 7 bases, with 12 bases lying between them. Germline V gene lookup returns CDR1 LNHDA and CDR2 SQIVND (reference sequence). CDR3 sequence reads: CASSESQFQPQHF. The CDR3 DNA sequence: TGTGCCAGTAGTGAAAGTCAGTTCCAGCCCCAGCATTTT.

The rearrangement joins TRBV9 to TRBJ2-1, with 12 bases lining up with TRBD2. J lost 8 bases, V lost 0 bases, and 9 bases had no gene match. This CDR3 is built from 17 residues. Germline lookup yields CDR1 SGDLS and CDR2 YYNGEE. CDR3 residues: CASSVDPSGGALDEQFF. CDR3 nucleotide sequence: TGTGCCAGCAGCGTAGACCCTAGCGGGGGGGCCTTGGATGAGCAGTTCTTC.

This chain joins TRBV6-6 and TRBJ2-3, with TRBD2 matching 8 bases. V lost 8 bases and J lost 8; bases outside the gene matches: 12. CDR1 MNHNY and CDR2 SVGAGI come from the germline V gene (reference sequence). The CDR3 has 14 residues. The CDR3 DNA follows: TGTGCCAGCCACCCGGCGGGGGGCACGGGTACGCAGTATTTT. Amino acids: CASHPAGGTGTQYF.

This chain uses TRBV7-3 with TRBJ1-2, with D possibly matching TRBD1 (5 bases). Germline CDR1 reads SGHTA; CDR2 reads FQGTGA. This CDR3 comprises 14 residues. Trimming removed 1 base at V and 7 bases at J, with 13 bases between. CDR3 residues: CASSLIPGIGGYTF. CDR3 sequence (DNA): TGTGCCAGCAGCTTAATCCCAGGGATAGGTGGCTACACCTTC.

V and J are TRBV2 and TRBJ1-2; D gene ambiguous. Germline CDR1 and CDR2: SNHLY and FYNNEI. V lost 6 bases and J lost 8, with 22 bases in between. The CDR3 length is 15 residues. CDR3 loop: CASSPLGGRTEGYTF. The CDR3 coding sequence is TGTGCCAGCAGCCCTCTCGGCGGGAGAACTGAAGGCTACACCTTC. Complete variable domain (other parts from reference TRBV2 and TRBJ1-2): EPEVTQTPSHQVTQMGQEVILRCVPISNHLYFYWYRQILGQKVEFLVSFYNNEISEKSEIFDDQFSVERPDGSNFTLKIRSTKLEDSAMYFCASSPLGGRTEGYTFGSGTRLTVV.

The CDR3: CASSLQGSVGYTF. The CDR3 DNA is TGTGCCAGCAGCTTACAGGGGTCCGTCGGCTACACCTTC. This chain links TRBV3-1 (or the pseudogene TRBV3-2) with TRBJ1-2; TRBD1 matches 7 bases. The CDR3 consists of 13 residues. The germline CDR1 and CDR2 sequences are LGHDT and YNNKEL (reference sequence). With 5 bases clipped from V and 8 bases from J, the junction kept 8 bases outside the gene matches.

This chain links TRBV7-9 with TRBJ2-1; perhaps TRBD2 as D (5 bases). Germline V gene data show CDR1 as SEHNR and CDR2 as FQNEAQ (reference sequence). The length of the CDR3 is 12 residues. V was pared by 4 bases and J by 9 bases, with 10 bases between. For the CDR3, the DNA is TGTGCCAGCAGCTCCGGACTGTTTGAGCAGTTCTTC. Amino acid sequence: CASSSGLFEQFF.

V gene TRBV3-1 (or the pseudogene TRBV3-2) combines with J gene TRBJ2-2, with TRBD2 identical over 7 bases. Germline assignment: CDR1 LGHDT and CDR2 YNNKEL (reference sequence). The CDR3 extends over 16 amino acids. V was clipped by 3 bases and J by 6 bases; unmatched bases: 10. CDR3 nucleotide sequence: TGTGCCAGCAGCCAGAGGGGCGGGGGAAGACCCGGGGAGCTGTTTTTT. This codes for CASSQRGGGRPGELFF.

The chain recombines TRBV7-3 with TRBJ2-3; 14 bases are a match to TRBD2. The ends lost 5 bases at V and 8 bases at J; junction bases unmatched: 6. The CDR3 spans 15 residues. Germline CDR1 reads SGHTA; CDR2 reads FQGTGA. CDR3 sequence: CASSRLAGGLGTQYF. CDR3 in DNA: TGTGCCAGCAGCAGACTAGCGGGGGGGCTTGGTACGCAGTATTTT.

The chain combines TRBV11-2 with TRBJ2-3, with 7 bases fitting TRBD2. The CDR3 contains 12 residues. Germline V gives CDR1 SGHAT, CDR2 FQNNGV. Losses at the gene ends were 5 bases for V and 9 bases for J; bases not matched to a gene: 5. The CDR3 nucleotides read TGTGCCAGCAGCGGGGGGGGGAACACGCAGTATTTT. Translating it yields CASSGGGNTQYF.

The CDR3: CASSHSGISSYEQYF. The CDR3 DNA reads TGTGCCAGCAGCCATTCCGGGATTAGCTCCTACGAGCAGTACTTC. V and J are TRBV16 and TRBJ2-7; D is perhaps TRBD2 (5 bases). Germline CDR1 is KGHSY and CDR2 is FQNENV. CDR3 size: 15 residues. Deletions cut 3 bases from V and 0 bases from J, with 12 bases between.

The chain carries TRBV9 and TRBJ2-5; 9 bases fit TRBD1. This CDR3 is built from 16 residues. V shed 1 base, J shed 1 base, and the junction held 5 bases outside the gene matches. The V gene's germline CDR1 is SGDLS and CDR2 YYNGEE. CDR3 in amino acids: CASSVSGQGGQETQYF. CDR3 DNA sequence: TGTGCCAGCAGCGTATCGGGACAGGGAGGCCAAGAGACCCAGTACTTC.

This clone showed up just a few times. This chain uses TRBV5-5 with TRBJ2-6, with TRBD2 matching over 12 bases. The CDR3 consists of 17 residues. From germline, CDR1 is SGHKS and CDR2 YYEKEE (reference sequence). J was trimmed by 0 bases and V by 5 bases; bases with no gene match: 3. The CDR3 protein is CASRRLAGDSGANVLTF. The CDR3 DNA reads TGTGCCAGCAGGAGACTAGCGGGGGACTCTGGGGCCAACGTCCTGACTTTC. The whole variable domain, remainder taken from reference TRBV5-5 and TRBJ2-6, is DAGVTQSPTHLIKTRGQQVTLRCSPISGHKSVSWYQQVLGQGPQFIFQYYEKEERGRGNFPDRFSARQFPNYSSELNVNALLLGDSALYLCASRRLAGDSGANVLTFGAGSRLTVL.

The genes are TRBV5-1 and TRBJ2-2, with TRBD1 matching 8 bases. The ends lost 4 bases at V and 1 base at J; junction bases unmatched: 9. The CDR3 is 17 amino acids. The V gene's germline CDR1 is SGHRS and CDR2 YFSETQ. CDR3 amino acids: CASSPEAGTGNTGELFF. The CDR3 coding sequence is TGCGCCAGCAGCCCGGAAGCCGGGACAGGGAACACCGGGGAGCTGTTTTTT.

The chain joins TRBV6-2 or TRBV6-3 to TRBJ1-2; TRBD1 aligns across 7 bases. V lost 6 bases, J lost 4 bases, and 11 bases stayed unmatched. Germline CDR1 is MNHEY and CDR2 is SVGEGT. The CDR3 covers 15 residues. Here the CDR3 DNA reads TGTGCCAGCAGGCCTGACAGGGCCGGGGGCTATGGCTACACCTTC. Amino acids: CASRPDRAGGYGYTF.

J is TRBJ1-1 and V is TRBV27; D perhaps matches TRBD1 (5 bases). Per the germline V gene, CDR1 is MNHEY and CDR2 is SMNVEV (reference sequence). The ends were cut back, 3 bases at V and 5 bases at J, with 19 bases in the middle. The CDR3 spans 16 residues. DNA for the CDR3: TGTGCCAGCAGTTTGAGCCAGGGCCCACTTTGGACTGAAGCTTTCTTT. Its protein is CASSLSQGPLWTEAFF.

This sequence joins TRBV4-2 and TRBJ1-3, with a tentative D call TRBD1 (5 bases). V dropped 0 bases and J dropped 2 bases, with 11 bases sitting between them. Germline V gives CDR1 LGHNA, CDR2 YNFKEQ. The CDR3 consists of 16 residues. For the CDR3, the DNA is TGTGCCAGCAGCCAAGATCTAACAGGCCCTGGAAACACCATATATTTT. Translated, it gives CASSQDLTGPGNTIYF.

The chain joins TRBV6-2 or TRBV6-3 to TRBJ1-5, with D perhaps TRBD1 (5 bases). Deletions cut 2 bases from V and 4 bases from J, with 15 bases between. This CDR3 is 16 amino acids long. CDR1 is MNHEY, CDR2 SVGEGT, per germline. The CDR3 is CASSYGGTPKNQPQHF. The CDR3 DNA reads as TGTGCCAGCAGTTACGGCGGGACCCCTAAAAATCAGCCCCAGCATTTT.

This clone was counted once. V and J are TRBV6-5 and TRBJ1-2, with D possibly being TRBD1 (6 bases). The CDR3 contains 14 residues. In germline, CDR1 is MNHEY, CDR2 SVGAGI. V dropped 3 bases and J dropped 4 bases, with 12 bases sitting between them. For the CDR3, the DNA is TGTGCCAGCAGTTATGGGCAGGGGATCTATGGCTACACCTTC. Protein sequence: CASSYGQGIYGYTF.

The chain is built from TRBV19 and TRBJ1-4; 7 nucleotides align to TRBD1. Per the germline V gene, CDR1 is LNHDA and CDR2 is SQIVND (reference sequence). The V and J ends lost 4 bases and 8 bases, in that order; junction bases with no gene match: 10. The CDR3 spans 15 residues. CDR3 in DNA: TGTGCCAGTAGTAGAGGACAGGCCCCGGGGGAAAAACTGTTTTTT. This translates into CASSRGQAPGEKLFF. Filled out from reference TRBV19 and TRBJ1-4, the complete variable domain reads DGGITQSPKYLFRKEGQNVTLSCEQNLNHDAMYWYRQDPGQGLRLIYYSQIVNDFQKGDIAEGYSVSREKKESFPLTVTSAQKNPTAFYLCASSRGQAPGEKLFFGSGTQLSVL.